This T cell receptor (beta chain) was sequenced for a study of monozygotic twins with inflammatory bowel disease. TCRdb reprocessed the 5' RACE reads, with one entry per CDR3 protein and no DNA. The sample table includes about 300,000 distinct CDR3 sequences. For every donor, one blood sample of approximately 2.5 ml was drawn. The germline V gene encodes CDR1 LGHDT and CDR2 YNNKEL (reference sequence). The length of the CDR3 is 14 residues. The clonotype was recovered from a human donor with ulcerative colitis or Crohn's disease, or a healthy co-twin of an affected twin (not recorded which). The chain joins TRBV3-1 to TRBJ1-1. The specimen was blood. The CDR3: CASSQDPRNTEAFF.